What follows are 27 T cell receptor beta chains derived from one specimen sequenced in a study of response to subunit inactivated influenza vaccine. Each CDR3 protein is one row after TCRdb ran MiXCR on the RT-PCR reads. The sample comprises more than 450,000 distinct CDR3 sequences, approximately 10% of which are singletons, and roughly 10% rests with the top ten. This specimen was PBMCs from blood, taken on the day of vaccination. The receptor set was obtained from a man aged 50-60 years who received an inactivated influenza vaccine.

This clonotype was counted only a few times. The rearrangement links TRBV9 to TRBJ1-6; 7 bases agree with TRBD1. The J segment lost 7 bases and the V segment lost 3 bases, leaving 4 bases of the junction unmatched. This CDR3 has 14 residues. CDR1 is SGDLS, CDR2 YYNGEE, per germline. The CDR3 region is CASSGQGTNSPLHF. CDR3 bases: TGTGCCAGCAGCGGACAGGGAACGAATTCACCCCTCCACTTT. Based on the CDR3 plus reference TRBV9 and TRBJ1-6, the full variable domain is DSGVTQTPKHLITATGQRVTLRCSPRSGDLSVYWYQQSLDQGLQFLIQYYNGEERAKGNILERFSAQQFPDLHSELNLSSLELGDSALYFCASSGQGTNSPLHFGNGTRLTVT.

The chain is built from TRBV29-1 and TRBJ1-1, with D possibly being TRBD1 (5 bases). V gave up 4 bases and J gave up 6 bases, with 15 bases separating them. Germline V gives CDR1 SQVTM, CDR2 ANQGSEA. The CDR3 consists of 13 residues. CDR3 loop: CSVVRAIGAEAFF. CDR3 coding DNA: TGCAGCGTTGTACGTGCGATAGGGGCTGAAGCTTTCTTT.

For the CDR3, the DNA is TGCAGCGTTGGGGGGTTTGGGGAAAAACTGTTTTTT. Amino acids: CSVGGFGEKLFF. The V and J genes are TRBV29-1 and TRBJ1-4; D may be TRBD1 (5 bases). CDR3 length equals 12 residues. Germline V gives CDR1 SQVTM, CDR2 ANQGSEA. V was shortened by 4 bases and J by 8 bases, with 11 bases between the two germline ends.

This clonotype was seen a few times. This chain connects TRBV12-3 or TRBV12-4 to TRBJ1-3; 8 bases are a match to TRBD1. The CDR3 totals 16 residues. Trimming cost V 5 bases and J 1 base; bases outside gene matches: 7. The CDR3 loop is CASSPTTGGSGNTIYF. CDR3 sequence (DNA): TGTGCCAGCAGTCCCACCACAGGGGGATCTGGAAACACCATATATTTT.

The DNA for the CDR3 is TGTGCCAGTAGTATATGGGGGACCAGTGAAGCTTTCTTT. It specifies CASSIWGTSEAFF. The rearrangement uses TRBV19 and TRBJ1-1; D might be TRBD1 (5 bases). Germline values: CDR1 LNHDA, CDR2 SQIVND (reference sequence). The ends were cut back, 2 bases at V and 7 bases at J, with 11 bases in the middle. The CDR3 covers 13 residues.

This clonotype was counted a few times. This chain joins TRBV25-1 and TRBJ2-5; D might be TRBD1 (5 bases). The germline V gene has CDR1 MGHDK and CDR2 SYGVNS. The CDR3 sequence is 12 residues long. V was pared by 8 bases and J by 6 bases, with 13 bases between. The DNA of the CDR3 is TGTGCCAGCGGGCCCGACAGCAAGACCCAGTACTTC. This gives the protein CASGPDSKTQYF.

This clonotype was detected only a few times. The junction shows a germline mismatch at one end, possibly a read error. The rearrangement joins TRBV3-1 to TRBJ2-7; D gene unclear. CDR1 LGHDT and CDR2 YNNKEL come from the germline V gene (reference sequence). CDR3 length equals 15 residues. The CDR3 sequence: CASSQAGGASPPVDF. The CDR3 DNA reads TGTGCCAGCAGCCAAGCTGGCGGAGCCTCCCCCCCCGTGGACTTC.

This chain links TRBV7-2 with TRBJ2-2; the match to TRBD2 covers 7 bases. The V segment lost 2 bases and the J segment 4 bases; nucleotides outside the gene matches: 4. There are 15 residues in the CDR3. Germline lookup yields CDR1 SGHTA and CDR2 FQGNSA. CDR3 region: CASSLITGGTGELFF. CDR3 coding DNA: TGTGCCAGCAGCTTAATAACGGGAGGCACCGGGGAGCTGTTTTTT.

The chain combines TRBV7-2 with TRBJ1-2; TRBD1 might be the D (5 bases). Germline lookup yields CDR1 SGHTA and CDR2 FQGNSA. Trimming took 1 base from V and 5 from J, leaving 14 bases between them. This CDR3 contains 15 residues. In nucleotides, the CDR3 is TGTGCCAGCAGCTTAGGGGGACCCACCTCTTATGGCTACACCTTC. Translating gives CASSLGGPTSYGYTF.

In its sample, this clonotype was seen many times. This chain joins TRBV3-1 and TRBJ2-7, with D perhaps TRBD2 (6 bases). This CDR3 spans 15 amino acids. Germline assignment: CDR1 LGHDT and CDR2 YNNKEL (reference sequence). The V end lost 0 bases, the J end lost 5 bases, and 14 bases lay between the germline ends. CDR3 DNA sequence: TGTGCCAGCAGCCAAGAACTCCGGGAGTTAGACGAGCAGTACTTC. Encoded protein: CASSQELRELDEQYF.

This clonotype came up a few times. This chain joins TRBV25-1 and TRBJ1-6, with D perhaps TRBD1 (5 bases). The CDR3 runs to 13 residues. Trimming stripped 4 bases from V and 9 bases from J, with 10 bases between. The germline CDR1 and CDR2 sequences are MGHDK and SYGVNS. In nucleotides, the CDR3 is TGTGCCAGCAGTGTGGCAAGGGGTTCACCCCTCCACTTT. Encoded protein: CASSVARGSPLHF.

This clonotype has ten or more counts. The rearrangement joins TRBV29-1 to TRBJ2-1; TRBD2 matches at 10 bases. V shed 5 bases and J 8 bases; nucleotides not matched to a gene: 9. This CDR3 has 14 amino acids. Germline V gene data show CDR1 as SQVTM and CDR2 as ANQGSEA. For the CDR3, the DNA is TGCAGCGTTATTTCGGCTAGCGGGGGCTATGAGCAGTTCTTC. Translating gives CSVISASGGYEQFF.

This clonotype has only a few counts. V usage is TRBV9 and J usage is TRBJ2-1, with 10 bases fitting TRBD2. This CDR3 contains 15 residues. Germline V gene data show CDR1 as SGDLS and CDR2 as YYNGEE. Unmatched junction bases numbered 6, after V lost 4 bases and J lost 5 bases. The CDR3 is CASSILAGVDNEQFF. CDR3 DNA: TGTGCCAGCAGCATTCTAGCGGGGGTAGACAATGAGCAGTTCTTC.

The CDR3 protein is CASSEGQGGDQTYGRYEQYF. DNA for the CDR3: TGTGCCAGCAGTGAAGGCCAAGGAGGGGATCAGACCTACGGGAGGTACGAGCAGTACTTC. V gene TRBV6-1 combines with J gene TRBJ2-7; 7 positions match TRBD2. The germline V gene encodes CDR1 MNHNS and CDR2 SASEGT. The CDR3 length is 20 residues. Trimming cost V 1 base and J 4 bases; bases outside gene matches: 22.

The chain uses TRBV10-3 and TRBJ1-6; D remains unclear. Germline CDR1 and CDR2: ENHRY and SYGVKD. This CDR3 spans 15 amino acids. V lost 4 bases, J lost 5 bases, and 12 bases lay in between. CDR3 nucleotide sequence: TGTGCCATCAGTGCCAATACAGTTAATAATTCACCCCTCCACTTT. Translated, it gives CAISANTVNNSPLHF.

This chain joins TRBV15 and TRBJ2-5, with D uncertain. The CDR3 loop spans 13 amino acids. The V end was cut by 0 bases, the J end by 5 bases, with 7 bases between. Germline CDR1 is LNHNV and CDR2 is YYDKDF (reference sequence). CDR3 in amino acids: CATSRDRWETQYF. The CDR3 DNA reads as TGTGCCACCAGCAGAGATCGGTGGGAGACCCAGTACTTC.

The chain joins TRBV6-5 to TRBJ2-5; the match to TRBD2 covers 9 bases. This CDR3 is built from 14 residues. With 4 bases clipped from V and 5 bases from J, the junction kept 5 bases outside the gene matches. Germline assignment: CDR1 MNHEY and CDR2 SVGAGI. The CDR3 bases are TGTGCCAGCAGTTCCCAGACTAGCGGTGAGACCCAGTACTTC. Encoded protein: CASSSQTSGETQYF.

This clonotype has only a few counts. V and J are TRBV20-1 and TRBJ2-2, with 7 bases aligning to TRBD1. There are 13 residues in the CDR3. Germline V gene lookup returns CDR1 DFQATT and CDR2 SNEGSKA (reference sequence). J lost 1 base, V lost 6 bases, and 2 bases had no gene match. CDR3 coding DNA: TGCAGTGCAGGGGGCGGGAACACCGGGGAGCTGTTTTTT. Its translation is CSAGGGNTGELFF.

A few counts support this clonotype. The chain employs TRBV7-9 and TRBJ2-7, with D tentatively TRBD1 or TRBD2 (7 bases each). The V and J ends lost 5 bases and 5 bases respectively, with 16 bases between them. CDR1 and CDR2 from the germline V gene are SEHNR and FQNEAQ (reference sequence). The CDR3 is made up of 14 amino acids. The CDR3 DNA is TGTGCCAGCAGCCCTGATGCAGGGGGGGACGAGCAGTACTTC. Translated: CASSPDAGGDEQYF. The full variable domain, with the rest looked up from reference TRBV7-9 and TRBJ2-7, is DTGVSQNPRHKITKRGQNVTFRCDPISEHNRLYWYRQTLGQGPEFLTYFQNEAQLEKSRLLSDRFSAERPKGSFSTLEIQRTEQGDSAMYLCASSPDAGGDEQYFGPGTRLTVT.

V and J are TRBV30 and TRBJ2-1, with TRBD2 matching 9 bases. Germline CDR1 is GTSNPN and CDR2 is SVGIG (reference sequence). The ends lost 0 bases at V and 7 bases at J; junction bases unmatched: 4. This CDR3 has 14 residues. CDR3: CAWSVLAGLNEQFF. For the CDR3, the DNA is TGTGCCTGGAGTGTCCTAGCGGGACTTAATGAGCAGTTCTTC.

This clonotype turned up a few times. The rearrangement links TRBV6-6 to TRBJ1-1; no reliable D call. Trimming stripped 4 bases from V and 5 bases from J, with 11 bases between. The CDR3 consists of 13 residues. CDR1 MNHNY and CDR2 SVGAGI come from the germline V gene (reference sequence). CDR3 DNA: TGTGCCAGCAGTTCCCCGACCGGGACTGAAGCTTTCTTT. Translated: CASSSPTGTEAFF.

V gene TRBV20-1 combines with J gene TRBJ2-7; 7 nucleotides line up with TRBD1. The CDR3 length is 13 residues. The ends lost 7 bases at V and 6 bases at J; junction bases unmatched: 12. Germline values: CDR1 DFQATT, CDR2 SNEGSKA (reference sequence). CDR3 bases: TGCAGTGAGGGGGCTCTCGTCATGGGCGAGCAGTACTTC. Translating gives CSEGALVMGEQYF.

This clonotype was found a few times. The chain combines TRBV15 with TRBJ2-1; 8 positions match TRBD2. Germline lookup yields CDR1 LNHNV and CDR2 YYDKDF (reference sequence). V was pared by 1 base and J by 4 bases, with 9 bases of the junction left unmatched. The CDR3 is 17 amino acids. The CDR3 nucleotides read TGTGCCACCAGCAGAGCGATCCTGGCGGGAGGTTACAATGAGCAGTTCTTC. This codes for CATSRAILAGGYNEQFF.

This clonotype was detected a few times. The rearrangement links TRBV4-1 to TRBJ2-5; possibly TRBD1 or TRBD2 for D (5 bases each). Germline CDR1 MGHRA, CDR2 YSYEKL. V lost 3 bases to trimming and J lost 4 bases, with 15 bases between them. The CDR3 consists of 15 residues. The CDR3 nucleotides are TGCGCCAGCAGCCAGACCACGGCGAGGGGAGAGACCCAGTACTTC. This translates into CASSQTTARGETQYF.

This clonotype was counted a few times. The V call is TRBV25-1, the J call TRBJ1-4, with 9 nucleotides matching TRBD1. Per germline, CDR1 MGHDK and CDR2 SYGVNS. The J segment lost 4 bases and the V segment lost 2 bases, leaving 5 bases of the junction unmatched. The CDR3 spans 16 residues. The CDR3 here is CASSERGQGLNEKLFF. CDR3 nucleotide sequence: TGTGCCAGCAGTGAACGGGGACAGGGACTTAATGAAAAACTGTTTTTT.

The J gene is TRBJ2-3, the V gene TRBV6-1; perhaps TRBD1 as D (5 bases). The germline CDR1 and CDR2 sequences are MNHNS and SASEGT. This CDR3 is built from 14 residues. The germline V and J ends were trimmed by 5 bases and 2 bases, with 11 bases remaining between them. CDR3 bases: TGTGCCAGCAGTACAGGTGTACCCACAGATACGCAGTATTTT. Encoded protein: CASSTGVPTDTQYF.

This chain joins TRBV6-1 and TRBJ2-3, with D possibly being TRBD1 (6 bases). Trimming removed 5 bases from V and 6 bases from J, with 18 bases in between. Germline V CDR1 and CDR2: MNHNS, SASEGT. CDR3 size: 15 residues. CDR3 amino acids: CASSRDGTGPDTQYF. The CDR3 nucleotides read TGTGCCAGCAGTCGCGATGGTACAGGGCCGGATACGCAGTATTTT.